Listed below are T cell receptor beta chains from one sample, sequenced in a study of CD8 T cells in Susac syndrome. TCRdb re-called the immunoSEQ multiplex PCR reads through MiXCR, storing one row per CDR3 protein. Of 250,000 to 300,000 distinct CDR3 sequences in the sample, 65% to 90% are singletons; the top ten hold about 0.22%. Specimen: CD8+ T cells from PBMCs. The receptors stem from a human donor with multiple sclerosis. The CDR3 runs from the conserved cysteine through the conserved F or W. Each record gives: V gene, J gene, CDR3 length, clone size, CDR3 protein. Clone size is stated in some rows and not others, as once, few, many or a class when expanded.

>TRBV5-6|TRBJ1-5|16|-
CASSRRGQGAGQPQHF
>TRBV6-2/TRBV6-3|TRBJ2-2|14|-
CASTRVQVAGELFF
>TRBV6-5|TRBJ2-3|15|-
CASSYNERITDTQYF
>TRBV7-9|TRBJ2-1|17|-
CASSLRLAGWAANEQFF
>TRBV18|TRBJ2-1|13|-
CASSPLPNNEQFF
>TRBV5-6|TRBJ2-7|15|-
CASSRRDRVVHEQYF
>TRBV4-3|TRBJ2-3|16|-
CASSQGNGASTDTQYF
>TRBV28|TRBJ2-6|11|-
CASSLPGQVTF
>TRBV6-2/TRBV6-3|TRBJ1-1|14|-
CASSYGTGGTEAFF
>TRBV28|TRBJ2-1|19|-
CASSSRTGLAGGVQNEQFF
>TRBV10-3|TRBJ2-1|16|-
CAISEPRTGLGDEQFF
>TRBV12-3/TRBV12-4|TRBJ1-1|12|-
CASRERSIEAFF
>TRBV5-1|TRBJ2-2|16|-
CASSLDFVTGAGELFF
>TRBV9|TRBJ2-2|14|-
CASSPTSNPGELFF
>TRBV9|TRBJ1-5|14|-
CASSPRGLDQPQHF
>TRBV29-1|TRBJ1-2|16|-
CSVDLGGPAPSYGYTF
>TRBV28|TRBJ2-3|13|-
CASRRQGIDTQYF
>TRBV6-1|TRBJ1-3|17|-
CASLVGGLPGSGNTIYF
>TRBV6-1|TRBJ2-1|16|-
CASREQASGFYNEQFF
>TRBV25-1|TRBJ2-5|14|-
CASSSQGGQETQYF
>TRBV28|TRBJ2-3|12|-
CASSPILDTQYF
>TRBV6-2/TRBV6-3|TRBJ2-7|11|few
CASSQTYEQYF
>TRBV6-2/TRBV6-3|TRBJ2-5|15|-
CASSPSGSIAETQYF
>TRBV28|TRBJ1-4|17|-
CASSLLEGMGANEKLFF
>TRBV27|TRBJ1-2|13|-
CASGQGVGDGYTF